Detailed here is one T cell receptor beta chain. Its antigen is still unknown. V was pared by 0 bases and J by 4 bases, with 13 bases between. There are 15 residues in the CDR3. In germline, CDR1 is SGDLS, CDR2 YYNGEE. Libraries were prepared by immunoSEQ multiplex PCR; TCRdb keeps only in-frame clonotypes and omits some of them. The data hold 140,000 to 150,000 clones, with 90% to 95% observed a single time. The record originates from a study of cytomegalovirus exposure and HLA in healthy donors. Findings and caveats of the study: Accounts indicate the classifier identified cytomegalovirus status with strong specificity and sensitivity. Researchers counted about 150 TCR beta chains as cytomegalovirus-associated.

This receptor was obtained from a man in his late teens or twenties in good health and CMV-seronegative. Material: PBMCs. The chain employs TRBV9 and TRBJ1-2; TRBD1 is a possible D gene (6 bases). CDR3 amino acids: CASSVGARGPYGYTF. Here the CDR3 DNA reads TGTGCCAGCAGCGTAGGGGCGCGGGGGCCCTATGGCTACACCTTC.